Listed here are 26 T cell receptor beta chains from one sample, sequenced in a study of radiotherapy plus CTLA-4 blockade in lung cancer. Assay: immunoSEQ multiplex PCR; the TCRdb copy retains only in-frame clones and omits some. The table includes approximately 100,000 clones, more than 70% detected once. Source: peripheral blood, taken from a patient treated with radiotherapy plus ipilimumab. Receptor source: a human donor with non-small cell lung cancer that progressed on radiotherapy plus ipilimumab. Some clones in this sample may be carry-over from other donors' samples.

J is TRBJ1-2 and V is TRBV28, with D perhaps matching TRBD1 (5 bases). This CDR3 has 14 amino acids. Germline-derived CDR1 and CDR2 are MDHEN and SYDVKM. Trimming cost V 2 bases and J 5 bases, with 12 bases left between them. In nucleotides, the CDR3 is TGTGCCAGCAGTTTAGCCAGGGCAACTTATGGCTACACCTTC. Its translation: CASSLARATYGYTF.

This clone was seen a handful of times. The J gene is TRBJ1-2, the V gene TRBV6-6; D is unclear. In germline, CDR1 is MNHNY, CDR2 SVGAGI (reference sequence). Trimming shortened V by 4 bases and J by 5 bases, and 17 bases separated the two germline ends. This CDR3 is built from 15 residues. The CDR3 here is CASSLFLGWVYGYTF. In DNA, the CDR3 is TGTGCCAGCAGTTTGTTTCTGGGTTGGGTTTATGGCTACACCTTC.

The rearrangement uses TRBV2 and TRBJ1-2; D remains ambiguous. The V end was cut by 2 bases, the J end by 0 bases, with 7 bases between. The CDR3 is 14 residues long. The germline V gene encodes CDR1 SNHLY and CDR2 FYNNEI. CDR3 nucleotides: TGTGCCAGCAGTGAACAAAGAGCTAACTATGGCTACACCTTC. Translation: CASSEQRANYGYTF.

This clone was recorded a few times. The chain joins TRBV5-1 to TRBJ2-7, with 10 nucleotides matching TRBD1. Germline CDR1 SGHRS, CDR2 YFSETQ. The ends lost 1 base at V and 5 bases at J; junction bases unmatched: 6. The CDR3 covers 15 residues. The DNA of the CDR3 is TGCGCCAGCAGCTTGCCGACAGGGGGCGTCGACGAGCAGTACTTC. Translation gives CASSLPTGGVDEQYF.

This chain connects TRBV7-2 to TRBJ2-1, with 10 positions matching TRBD2. The germline gives CDR1 SGHTA, CDR2 FQGNSA. CDR3 length: 15 amino acids. Losses at the gene ends were 4 bases for V and 6 bases for J; bases not matched to a gene: 6. The CDR3 protein is CASSSRTSGSNEQFF. The CDR3 DNA is TGTGCCAGCAGCTCTCGGACTAGCGGAAGCAATGAGCAGTTCTTC.

The chain recombines TRBV5-1 with TRBJ2-5; tentative D call: TRBD2 (6 bases). Germline assignment: CDR1 SGHRS and CDR2 YFSETQ. The CDR3 runs to 15 residues. Trimming stripped 0 bases from V and 5 bases from J, with 14 bases between. The chain's CDR3 is CASSLGRGSPETQYF. The CDR3 DNA sequence: TGCGCCAGCAGCTTGGGCCGGGGGAGCCCTGAGACCCAGTACTTC.

This chain joins TRBV15 and TRBJ2-3; D unresolved. Trimming removed 0 bases from V and 4 bases from J, with 5 bases in between. CDR1 and CDR2 (germline): LNHNV, YYDKDF (reference sequence). The CDR3 contains 13 residues. CDR3 loop: CATSRDPPDTQYF. The CDR3 DNA reads TGTGCCACCAGCAGAGATCCCCCAGATACGCAGTATTTT.

V usage is TRBV6-1 and J usage is TRBJ2-7; possible D gene TRBD1, 5 bases. CDR1 is MNHNS, CDR2 SASEGT, per germline. V dropped 1 base and J dropped 1 base, with 11 bases sitting between them. CDR3 length: 15 amino acids. CDR3 bases: TGTGCCAGCAGTGAAGGGGGCGGTAAGTCCTACGAGCAGTACTTC. It translates to CASSEGGGKSYEQYF.

The chain carries TRBV4-2 and TRBJ1-4, with a possible D match to TRBD1 (6 bases). The CDR3 sequence is 15 residues long. Trimming took 6 bases from V and 6 from J, leaving 17 bases between them. Germline V gives CDR1 LGHNA, CDR2 YNFKEQ. The CDR3 DNA reads as TGTGCCAGCAGGCCCAAGGGGGTTTTGGATGAAAAACTGTTTTTT. Amino acids: CASRPKGVLDEKLFF.

This clone has a handful of counts. J is TRBJ2-5 and V is TRBV6-1; D might be TRBD1 (5 bases). Deletions cut 6 bases from V and 5 bases from J, with 16 bases between. CDR1 and CDR2 (germline): MNHNS, SASEGT. This CDR3 spans 14 amino acids. Here the CDR3 reads CASSGQMGWETQYF. For the CDR3, the DNA is TGTGCCAGCAGCGGACAAATGGGTTGGGAGACCCAGTACTTC.

The V and J genes are TRBV10-3 and TRBJ2-3; the D gene is possibly TRBD2 (5 bases). The ends were cut back, 4 bases at V and 2 bases at J, with 19 bases in the middle. The CDR3 spans 17 residues. Germline V gene data show CDR1 as ENHRY and CDR2 as SYGVKD. CDR3 residues: CAISAADRYRDTDTQYF. CDR3 nucleotide sequence: TGTGCCATCAGTGCGGCGGACCGATACCGGGACACAGATACGCAGTATTTT.

The chain carries TRBV11-2 and TRBJ2-6, with D unclear. The CDR3 has 15 amino acids. Germline lookup yields CDR1 SGHAT and CDR2 FQNNGV. The germline V and J ends were trimmed by 7 bases and 1 base, with 11 bases remaining between them. The CDR3 DNA follows: TGTGCCAGCACCAGAACAACATCTGGGGCCAACGTCCTGACTTTC. Its translation: CASTRTTSGANVLTF.

The chain combines TRBV18 with TRBJ2-1, with 8 bases lining up with TRBD2. Germline assignment: CDR1 KGHSH and CDR2 LQKENI. This CDR3 is built from 15 residues. The J segment lost 4 bases and the V segment lost 3 bases, leaving 5 bases of the junction unmatched. The CDR3 here is CASSPPGLGYNEQFF. The CDR3 coding sequence is TGTGCCAGCTCACCTCCGGGACTAGGGTACAATGAGCAGTTCTTC.

This chain joins TRBV6-5 and TRBJ2-4; possibly TRBD1 for D (5 bases). The germline CDR1 and CDR2 sequences are MNHEY and SVGAGI. The V and J ends lost 6 bases and 1 base respectively, with 10 bases between them. This CDR3 has 14 amino acids. CDR3: CASSPQEAKNIQYF. In DNA, the CDR3 is TGTGCCAGCAGCCCACAGGAGGCCAAAAACATTCAGTACTTC.

Within the sample, this clone is medium-sized. The chain couples TRBV5-8 to TRBJ2-5; 9 bases fit TRBD1. The CDR3 loop spans 14 amino acids. The germline CDR1 and CDR2 sequences are SGHTS and YDEGEE. After removal of 3 bases from V and 5 bases from J, the junction contained 5 bases not matched to a gene. Here the CDR3 reads CASSWGQGQETQYF. In DNA form, the CDR3 reads TGTGCCAGCAGCTGGGGACAGGGCCAGGAGACCCAGTACTTC.

This clone appeared a few times. The chain joins TRBV19 to TRBJ2-1, with 10 bases lining up with TRBD2. With V trimmed by 4 bases and J by 5 bases, 11 bases remained unmatched. Germline V lookup: CDR1 LNHDA, CDR2 SQIVND (reference sequence). CDR3 length equals 17 residues. CDR3 residues: CASSTILGAGGDNEQFF. CDR3 coding DNA: TGTGCCAGTAGTACCATACTAGGAGCGGGGGGGGACAATGAGCAGTTCTTC. Full variable domain (outside the CDR3, taken from reference TRBV19 and TRBJ2-1): DGGITQSPKYLFRKEGQNVTLSCEQNLNHDAMYWYRQDPGQGLRLIYYSQIVNDFQKGDIAEGYSVSREKKESFPLTVTSAQKNPTAFYLCASSTILGAGGDNEQFFGPGTRLTVL.

This clone was seen a few times. CDR3 amino acids: CASSLNEKLFF. The CDR3 nucleotides are TGTGCCAGCTCACTTAACGAAAAACTGTTTTTT. The chain couples TRBV18 to TRBJ1-4; no definite D call. With 4 bases removed from V and 8 bases from J, the gap between germline ends came to 5 bases. CDR3 size: 11 residues. Germline V gives CDR1 KGHSH, CDR2 LQKENI.

The chain uses TRBV10-3 and TRBJ2-6; unclear D gene. This CDR3 is 15 amino acids long. Germline V lookup: CDR1 ENHRY, CDR2 SYGVKD. V lost 4 bases to trimming and J lost 0 bases, with 7 bases between them. This CDR3 reads CAISGTVSGANVLTF. As DNA, the CDR3 is TGTGCCATCAGTGGTACAGTCTCTGGGGCCAACGTCCTGACTTTC.

The chain joins TRBV7-2 to TRBJ1-5; D uncertain. The V end lost 2 bases, the J end lost 8 bases, and 13 bases lay between the germline ends. CDR1 and CDR2 (germline): SGHTA, FQGNSA. This CDR3 is 14 amino acids long. CDR3 residues: CASSLRPRPEPQHF. CDR3 coding DNA: TGTGCCAGCAGCTTAAGGCCGCGCCCTGAGCCCCAGCATTTT.

This chain connects TRBV25-1 to TRBJ1-2; 9 nucleotides align to TRBD1. Germline CDR1 reads MGHDK; CDR2 reads SYGVNS. The CDR3 loop spans 13 amino acids. V shed 2 bases and J 7 bases; nucleotides not matched to a gene: 2. CDR3 nucleotides: TGTGCCAGCAGTGAAGGGACAGGGCTTGGCTACACCTTC. Encoded protein: CASSEGTGLGYTF.

Remarks on this clone: At one end the junction does not follow the germline gene, possibly because of a read error. This rearrangement joins TRBV7-7 to TRBJ2-2, with D tentatively TRBD1 or TRBD2 (6 bases each). The CDR3 consists of 16 residues. Per germline, CDR1 SSHAT and CDR2 FNYEAQ (reference sequence). The CDR3 DNA is TGTGCTAGCAGCTTAGCCGGGGGCGCTTTGGCCGGGGAGCTGTTTTTT. This encodes CASSLAGGALAGELFF.

V and J are TRBV7-8 and TRBJ1-5; the D gene is possibly TRBD1 (5 bases). The V end was cut by 2 bases, the J end by 9 bases, with 11 bases between. Germline V lookup: CDR1 SGHVS, CDR2 FQNEAQ. The CDR3 loop spans 13 amino acids. CDR3: CASSLRDPGPQHF. CDR3 DNA sequence: TGTGCCAGCAGCTTACGGGACCCGGGGCCCCAGCATTTT. The whole variable domain, remainder taken from reference TRBV7-8 and TRBJ1-5, is GAGVSQSPRYKVAKRGQDVALRCDPISGHVSLFWYQQALGQGPEFLTYFQNEAQLDKSGLPSDRFFAERPEGSVSTLKIQRTQQEDSAVYLCASSLRDPGPQHFGDGTRLSIL.

The V gene is TRBV7-2, the J gene TRBJ2-7; D ambiguous. CDR1 is SGHTA and CDR2 is FQGNSA in the germline V gene. The CDR3 is 14 residues long. Trimming took 5 bases from V and 2 from J, leaving 13 bases between them. As DNA, the CDR3 is TGTGCCAGCAGCCGACAAGGTAACGCCTACGAGCAGTACTTC. As protein: CASSRQGNAYEQYF.

In DNA form, the CDR3 reads TGTGCCAGCAGGGAAACGGAAAAACTGTTTTTT. Translated: CASRETEKLFF. The chain links TRBV7-9 to TRBJ1-4; D remains unclear. The V gene's germline CDR1 is SEHNR and CDR2 FQNEAQ (reference sequence). This CDR3 spans 11 amino acids. V lost 6 bases and J lost 8, with 7 bases in between.

The gene calls are TRBV2 and TRBJ2-5; 9 nucleotides agree with TRBD2. CDR3 size: 16 residues. Germline V gives CDR1 SNHLY, CDR2 FYNNEI. V dropped 4 bases and J dropped 2; count of bases not matched to a gene: 8. CDR3 DNA: TGTGCCAGCAGTGCGGGGCTAGCGGGGTGGCAAGAGACCCAGTACTTC. Translated: CASSAGLAGWQETQYF.

This rearrangement joins TRBV5-4 to TRBJ1-2; D is uncertain. Germline V gene lookup returns CDR1 SGHNT and CDR2 YYREEE (reference sequence). The germline V and J ends were trimmed by 0 bases and 2 bases, with 11 bases remaining between them. The CDR3 is made up of 15 amino acids. The DNA for the CDR3 is TGTGCCAGCAGCTTGGACTGGGTTGGAAACTATGGCTACACCTTC. Its translation is CASSLDWVGNYGYTF.